These T cell receptor beta chains were read from a single sample in a study of Ad26.COV2.S vaccination and SARS-CoV-2 variants. Only in-frame clones appear in the TCRdb table, and some are missing; sequencing was by immunoSEQ multiplex PCR. The sample includes around 400,000 clones, 83% of them seen just once. The sample was peripheral blood, taken in a trial of Ad26.COV2.S vaccine versus placebo. These receptors originate from a person between 18 and 65 years old who received the Ad26.COV2.S COVID-19 vaccine or a placebo. The CDR3 runs from the conserved cysteine through the conserved F or W. Fields, in order: V gene, clone size, J gene, D gene, CDR3 protein, CDR3 DNA. The D gene is left open where the match is weak. Clone size is not always given. Where it is, it says once, few, many or a class for expanded clones.

v_gene: TRBV6-5; abundance: NA; j_gene: TRBJ2-1; d_gene: NA; CDR3aa: CASSYSRGTSGFF; CDR3nt: TGTGCCAGCAGTTACTCGAGGGGGACGTCAGGGTTCTTC
v_gene: TRBV7-9; abundance: NA; j_gene: TRBJ1-2; d_gene: NA; CDR3aa: CASSLAGRAYSGYTF; CDR3nt: TGTGCCAGCAGCTTAGCGGGCAGGGCCTACTCGGGCTACACCTTC
v_gene: TRBV6-6; abundance: NA; j_gene: TRBJ1-1; d_gene: NA; CDR3aa: CASNGMGSDTEAFF; CDR3nt: TGTGCCAGCAATGGGATGGGGTCTGACACTGAAGCTTTCTTT
v_gene: TRBV5-1; abundance: NA; j_gene: TRBJ1-1; d_gene: NA; CDR3aa: CASTGENTEAFF; CDR3nt: TGCGCCAGCACAGGGGAGAACACTGAAGCTTTCTTT
v_gene: TRBV7-6; abundance: once; j_gene: TRBJ2-5; d_gene: NA; CDR3aa: CASSSPPQETQYF; CDR3nt: TGTGCCAGCAGCTCCCCACCCCAAGAGACCCAGTACTTC
v_gene: TRBV3-1/TRBV3-2; abundance: NA; j_gene: TRBJ1-5; d_gene: NA; CDR3aa: CASSGTAGHQPQHF; CDR3nt: TGTGCCAGCAGTGGAACGGCGGGCCATCAGCCCCAGCATTTT
v_gene: TRBV3-1/TRBV3-2; abundance: NA; j_gene: TRBJ1-2; d_gene: TRBD1; CDR3aa: CASSHPGTGGRDGYTF; CDR3nt: TGTGCCAGCAGCCATCCCGGGACAGGGGGGCGAGATGGCTACACCTTC
v_gene: TRBV18; abundance: NA; j_gene: TRBJ2-2; d_gene: NA; CDR3aa: CASLPAIEGELFF; CDR3nt: TGTGCCAGCTTACCCGCAATAGAAGGGGAGCTGTTTTTT
v_gene: TRBV14; abundance: NA; j_gene: TRBJ2-2; d_gene: TRBD2; CDR3aa: CASSQGLAGARVGELFF; CDR3nt: TGTGCCAGCAGCCAGGGACTAGCGGGAGCGAGGGTCGGGGAGCTGTTTTTT
v_gene: TRBV5-1; abundance: NA; j_gene: TRBJ2-3; d_gene: NA; CDR3aa: CASSLDTDTQYF; CDR3nt: TGCGCCAGCAGCTTGGACACAGATACGCAGTATTTT
v_gene: TRBV5-1; abundance: NA; j_gene: TRBJ2-7; d_gene: NA; CDR3aa: CASSSTGKTYEQYF; CDR3nt: TGCGCCAGCAGCTCCACGGGCAAAACCTACGAGCAGTACTTC
v_gene: TRBV21-1; abundance: once; j_gene: TRBJ2-1; d_gene: NA; CDR3aa: CASSKVLAPKLNEQFF; CDR3nt: TGTGCCAGCAGCAAAGTACTAGCCCCAAAGCTAAATGAGCAGTTCTTC
v_gene: TRBV11-2; abundance: once; j_gene: TRBJ2-1; d_gene: TRBD2; CDR3aa: CASSLVASGSSSHEQFF; CDR3nt: TGTGCCAGCAGCTTAGTGGCTAGCGGGAGTAGTAGCCATGAGCAGTTCTTC
v_gene: TRBV24-1; abundance: once; j_gene: TRBJ2-3; d_gene: NA; CDR3aa: CATSDLGGGSTDTQYF; CDR3nt: TGTGCCACCAGTGATTTGGGGGGAGGTAGCACAGATACGCAGTATTTT
v_gene: TRBV5-6; abundance: NA; j_gene: TRBJ1-6; d_gene: NA; CDR3aa: CASSSPGFYNSPLHF; CDR3nt: TGTGCCAGCAGCTCTCCAGGGTTTTATAATTCACCCCTCCACTTT
v_gene: TRBV6-5; abundance: few; j_gene: TRBJ2-1; d_gene: TRBD1; CDR3aa: CASVGQGVDEQFF; CDR3nt: TGTGCCAGCGTAGGGCAGGGGGTTGATGAGCAGTTCTTC
v_gene: TRBV6-5; abundance: NA; j_gene: TRBJ1-2; d_gene: NA; CDR3aa: CASSPDGYYGYTF; CDR3nt: TGTGCCAGCAGTCCCGACGGGTACTATGGCTACACCTTC
v_gene: TRBV4-1; abundance: NA; j_gene: TRBJ2-7; d_gene: TRBD2; CDR3aa: CASSPLAGGSPGEQYF; CDR3nt: TGCGCCAGCAGCCCCTTAGCGGGAGGTTCCCCGGGGGAGCAGTACTTC
v_gene: TRBV2; abundance: NA; j_gene: TRBJ2-1; d_gene: NA; CDR3aa: CASSEGWAGTNEQFF; CDR3nt: TGTGCCAGCAGTGAAGGGTGGGCAGGGACTAATGAGCAGTTCTTC
v_gene: TRBV2; abundance: NA; j_gene: TRBJ2-2; d_gene: NA; CDR3aa: CASSVIVPGELFF; CDR3nt: TGTGCCAGCAGTGTAATAGTCCCCGGGGAGCTGTTTTTT
v_gene: TRBV19; abundance: NA; j_gene: TRBJ2-7; d_gene: NA; CDR3aa: CASSPGGTLGEQYF; CDR3nt: TGTGCCAGTAGCCCCGGAGGGACCCTAGGCGAGCAGTACTTC
v_gene: TRBV28; abundance: once; j_gene: TRBJ2-5; d_gene: TRBD2; CDR3aa: CASSTPTSGRRVETQYF; CDR3nt: TGTGCCAGCAGTACCCCAACTAGCGGGAGGAGGGTGGAGACCCAGTACTTC
v_gene: TRBV6-5; abundance: NA; j_gene: TRBJ1-2; d_gene: NA; CDR3aa: CASNAGPNYGYTF; CDR3nt: TGTGCCAGCAATGCAGGTCCTAACTATGGCTACACCTTC
v_gene: TRBV6-5; abundance: NA; j_gene: TRBJ1-6; d_gene: NA; CDR3aa: CASSYSGLVNSPLHF; CDR3nt: TGTGCCAGCAGTTACTCAGGGTTGGTCAACTCACCCCTCCACTTT
v_gene: TRBV19; abundance: few; j_gene: TRBJ2-1; d_gene: NA; CDR3aa: CASSPGTGYYNEQFF; CDR3nt: TGTGCCAGTAGTCCCGGGACGGGTTACTACAATGAGCAGTTCTTC
v_gene: TRBV19; abundance: NA; j_gene: TRBJ1-1; d_gene: NA; CDR3aa: CASSIAMNTEAFF; CDR3nt: TGTGCCAGTAGTATAGCGATGAACACTGAAGCTTTCTTT
v_gene: TRBV3-1/TRBV3-2; abundance: NA; j_gene: TRBJ2-7; d_gene: TRBD1; CDR3aa: CASSEGQGVHEQYF; CDR3nt: TGTGCCAGCAGCGAAGGACAGGGGGTCCACGAGCAGTACTTC
v_gene: TRBV3-1/TRBV3-2; abundance: once; j_gene: TRBJ2-1; d_gene: TRBD2; CDR3aa: CASSPLRTSGDNEQFF; CDR3nt: TGTGCCAGCAGCCCATTAAGGACTAGCGGGGACAATGAGCAGTTCTTC
v_gene: TRBV13; abundance: NA; j_gene: TRBJ2-3; d_gene: NA; CDR3aa: CASSSSSTDTQYF; CDR3nt: TGTGCCAGCAGCTCCTCTAGCACAGATACGCAGTATTTT
v_gene: TRBV7-2; abundance: NA; j_gene: TRBJ2-5; d_gene: NA; CDR3aa: CASSSQPLVNQYF; CDR3nt: TGTGCCAGCAGCTCCCAGCCCCTCGTCAACCAGTACTTC
v_gene: TRBV4-3; abundance: NA; j_gene: TRBJ1-2; d_gene: NA; CDR3aa: CASSAGTQSNYGYTF; CDR3nt: TGCGCCAGCAGTGCTGGGACCCAGTCTAACTATGGCTACACCTTC
v_gene: TRBV5-4; abundance: NA; j_gene: TRBJ1-1; d_gene: NA; CDR3aa: CASSLVGADTEAFF; CDR3nt: TGTGCCAGCAGCTTGGTCGGGGCCGACACTGAAGCTTTCTTT
v_gene: TRBV7-8; abundance: once; j_gene: TRBJ1-2; d_gene: NA; CDR3aa: CASSLARTGLGYTF; CDR3nt: TGTGCCAGCAGCTTAGCGAGAACAGGGCTCGGCTACACCTTC
v_gene: TRBV6-5; abundance: NA; j_gene: TRBJ2-7; d_gene: NA; CDR3aa: CASSYSYSYYEQYF; CDR3nt: TGTGCCAGCAGTTACTCCTACAGTTACTACGAGCAGTACTTC
v_gene: TRBV27; abundance: NA; j_gene: TRBJ2-7; d_gene: TRBD1; CDR3aa: CASSPGQGAYEQYF; CDR3nt: TGTGCCAGCAGTCCGGGACAGGGGGCTTACGAGCAGTACTTC
v_gene: TRBV4-1; abundance: NA; j_gene: TRBJ2-7; d_gene: NA; CDR3aa: CASSQDRSGPFYEQYF; CDR3nt: TGCGCCAGCAGCCAAGATAGGAGCGGGCCATTCTACGAGCAGTACTTC
v_gene: TRBV4-2; abundance: NA; j_gene: TRBJ2-5; d_gene: NA; CDR3aa: CASTSKLGSQETQYF; CDR3nt: TGTGCCAGCACCTCTAAACTAGGGTCCCAAGAGACCCAGTACTTC
v_gene: TRBV25-1; abundance: once; j_gene: TRBJ2-7; d_gene: TRBD1; CDR3aa: CASSVPDRGTYEQYF; CDR3nt: TGTGCCAGCAGTGTCCCGGACAGGGGGACCTACGAGCAGTACTTC
v_gene: TRBV2; abundance: NA; j_gene: TRBJ2-2; d_gene: NA; CDR3aa: CASSEIGDWRNTGELFF; CDR3nt: TGTGCCAGCAGTGAGATTGGGGACTGGAGGAACACCGGGGAGCTGTTTTTT
v_gene: TRBV27; abundance: NA; j_gene: TRBJ1-2; d_gene: NA; CDR3aa: CASSMSGYAGYTF; CDR3nt: TGTGCCAGCAGTATGTCAGGGTATGCTGGCTACACCTTC
v_gene: TRBV6-2/TRBV6-3; abundance: NA; j_gene: TRBJ2-5; d_gene: NA; CDR3aa: CASSYSIGLPKETQYF; CDR3nt: TGTGCCAGCAGTTACTCGATAGGCTTACCTAAAGAGACCCAGTACTTC
v_gene: TRBV6-2/TRBV6-3; abundance: NA; j_gene: TRBJ2-5; d_gene: TRBD1; CDR3aa: CASSYNRGRGETQYF; CDR3nt: TGTGCCAGCAGTTATAACAGGGGGCGTGGAGAGACCCAGTACTTC
v_gene: TRBV7-3; abundance: NA; j_gene: TRBJ2-7; d_gene: NA; CDR3aa: CASRTLDEQYF; CDR3nt: TGTGCCAGCAGAACGTTGGACGAGCAGTACTTC
v_gene: TRBV6-5; abundance: NA; j_gene: TRBJ1-2; d_gene: NA; CDR3aa: CASSYWDGGAGYGYTF; CDR3nt: TGTGCCAGCAGTTACTGGGATGGGGGCGCCGGCTATGGCTACACCTTC
v_gene: TRBV6-2/TRBV6-3; abundance: NA; j_gene: TRBJ2-7; d_gene: TRBD1; CDR3aa: CASSYGGTGSYEQYF; CDR3nt: TGTGCCAGCAGTTACGGTGGGACAGGCTCCTACGAGCAGTACTTC
v_gene: TRBV27; abundance: few; j_gene: TRBJ1-6; d_gene: NA; CDR3aa: CASSKSDSPLHF; CDR3nt: TGTGCCAGCAGTAAGAGTGATTCACCCCTCCACTTT